Listed below are T cell receptor beta chains from one sample, sequenced in a study of regulatory T cells in long-lasting Graves disease. One entry per CDR3 protein, called by TCRdb with MiXCR from the multiplex PCR reads. The repertoire consists of 550,000 to 650,000 distinct CDR3 sequences, with approximately 16% occurring once and the leading ten covering about 12%. The data also belong to a second study, concerning T cells in Graves' hyperthyroidism and ophthalmopathy.

The specimen comprised peripheral blood mononuclear cells (PBMCs), sampled at new diagnosis, from a patient treated with antithyroid drugs. All receptors come from a man aged 18-30 years with Graves disease. CDR3s include the opening cysteine and the closing phenylalanine or tryptophan. The D gene is left open where the match is weak. Size tells how often a clone was seen (once, few, many) or the class of an expanded clone, and some rows leave it out.

NA	many	TRBJ2-3	TRBV30	CAWSYLGHITDTQYF	TGTGCCTGGAGTTATCTGGGGCATATCACAGATACGCAGTATTTT
TRBD1	few	TRBJ1-1	TRBV10-3	CAIRTGFYTEAFF	TGTGCCATCAGGACAGGGTTCTACACTGAAGCTTTCTTT
NA	NA	TRBJ2-3	TRBV5-6	CASSFFRTDTQYF	TGTGCCAGCAGCTTTTTTCGTACAGATACGCAGTATTTT
TRBD1	many	TRBJ2-3	TRBV12-3/TRBV12-4	CASRPRGPTQYF	TGTGCCAGCAGACCCAGGGGGCCGACGCAGTATTTT
NA	many	TRBJ2-5	TRBV28	CASSLPRGPQTQYF	TGTGCCAGCAGTTTACCCAGGGGACCACAGACCCAGTACTTC
NA	NA	TRBJ2-3	TRBV2	CASSGLDVRWSDTQYF	TGTGCCAGCAGCGGGCTGGACGTCCGGTGGTCAGATACGCAGTATTTT
NA	NA	TRBJ2-7	TRBV10-3	CAISGKGVYEQYF	TGTGCCATCAGTGGTAAAGGGGTCTACGAGCAGTACTTC
NA	NA	TRBJ1-3	TRBV12-3/TRBV12-4	CASSRISISGNTIYF	TGTGCCAGCAGTCGCATTTCGATCTCTGGAAACACCATATATTTT
TRBD1	few	TRBJ1-2	TRBV6-9	CASSYTPTGADGYTF	TGTGCCAGCAGTTACACCCCGACAGGGGCGGATGGCTACACCTTC
TRBD1	many	TRBJ2-7	TRBV6-1	CASRMTGTGGYEQYF	TGTGCCAGCAGGATGACCGGGACAGGGGGCTACGAGCAGTACTTC
NA	NA	TRBJ2-3	TRBV5-5	CASSLALGTRTADTQYF	TGTGCCAGCAGCTTGGCCCTCGGGACCCGGACGGCAGATACGCAGTATTTT
NA	many	TRBJ1-2	TRBV11-2	CASSFSGGVYGYTF	TGTGCCAGCAGCTTTTCTGGGGGCGTCTATGGCTACACCTTC
NA	few	TRBJ1-2	TRBV4-1	CASSHVTEGPVEGYTF	TGCGCCAGCAGCCACGTTACAGAGGGGCCGGTTGAAGGCTACACCTTC
TRBD2	NA	TRBJ2-1	TRBV19	CASSAGLAGGKEQFF	TGTGCCAGTAGTGCGGGACTAGCGGGAGGCAAGGAGCAGTTCTTC
NA	many	TRBJ2-2	TRBV11-1	CASSMRGTGELFF	TGTGCCAGCAGCATGAGGGGCACCGGGGAGCTGTTTTTT
TRBD1	many	TRBJ2-3	TRBV2	CASSGTGKITDTQYF	TGTGCCAGCAGTGGGACAGGAAAGATCACAGATACGCAGTATTTT
NA	many	TRBJ1-2	TRBV3-1	CASSLSERTVTAF	TGTGCCAGCAGCCTATCAGAAAGGACAGTCACCGCCTTC
NA	NA	TRBJ2-7	TRBV4-1	CASSQDRQRNYYEQYF	TGCGCCAGCAGCCAAGATCGACAGCGAAACTACTACGAGCAGTACTTC
NA	many	TRBJ2-3	TRBV11-3	CASSLGAGVDTQYF	TGTGCCAGCAGCTTAGGGGCAGGGGTGGATACGCAGTATTTT
NA	many	TRBJ2-1	TRBV28	CASTDQGAGGDEQFF	TGTGCCAGCACTGATCAGGGGGCAGGGGGGGATGAGCAGTTCTTC
NA	many	TRBJ1-1	TRBV28	CASSMELTEAFF	TGTGCCAGCAGCATGGAACTCACTGAAGCTTTCTTT
NA	many	TRBJ2-7	TRBV2	CASSESGGEQYF	TGTGCCAGCAGTGAAAGTGGGGGCGAGCAGTACTTC
NA	many	TRBJ1-5	TRBV29-1	CSVAGGFGQPQHF	TGCAGCGTGGCCGGAGGCTTTGGTCAGCCCCAGCATTTT
TRBD1	NA	TRBJ1-5	TRBV4-1	CASSQTQGAWIQPQHF	TGCGCCAGCAGCCAAACACAGGGGGCCTGGATTCAGCCCCAGCATTTT
NA	NA	TRBJ1-4	TRBV30	CAWSNVRDKNEKLFF	TGTGCCTGGAGTAATGTTCGGGACAAAAATGAAAAACTGTTTTTT
NA	few	TRBJ2-7	TRBV20-1	CSARDRRGSYEQYF	TGCAGTGCTAGAGATCGACGGGGTTCCTACGAGCAGTACTTC
NA	many	TRBJ2-7	TRBV20-1	CSARLALEQYF	TGCAGTGCTAGACTAGCGCTCGAGCAGTACTTC
TRBD2	NA	TRBJ2-5	TRBV25-1	CASSEIRIDLAEETQYF	TGTGCCAGCAGTGAAATACGGATCGATCTAGCGGAAGAGACCCAGTACTTC
TRBD1	few	TRBJ1-5	TRBV5-8	CASSIGQESNQPQHF	TGTGCCAGCAGCATAGGACAGGAGAGCAATCAGCCCCAGCATTTT
NA	NA	TRBJ1-1	TRBV14	CASSQGMGRTEAFF	TGTGCCAGCAGCCAGGGGATGGGCCGCACTGAAGCTTTCTTT
NA	NA	TRBJ1-2	TRBV5-5	CASSPSGSSYGYTF	TGTGCCAGCAGTCCATCGGGTTCCTCCTATGGCTACACCTTC
NA	many	TRBJ2-7	TRBV12-3/TRBV12-4	CASSLESRSSYEQYF	TGTGCCAGCAGTCTAGAGTCCAGGAGCTCCTACGAGCAGTACTTC
TRBD2	few	TRBJ2-3	TRBV13	CASSLRMAGVPDTQYF	TGTGCCAGCAGCTTAAGAATGGCGGGAGTCCCAGATACGCAGTATTTT
NA	NA	TRBJ2-7	TRBV5-1	CASSLVSDYEQYF	TGCGCCAGCAGCTTGGTTTCAGACTACGAGCAGTACTTC
TRBD1	many	TRBJ2-5	TRBV20-1	CSAPRDRGYQETQYF	TGCAGTGCTCCCAGGGACAGGGGTTACCAAGAGACCCAGTACTTC
TRBD2	NA	TRBJ2-5	TRBV24-1	CATSDLFLAGVETQYF	TGTGCCACCAGTGATTTATTTCTAGCGGGAGTGGAGACCCAGTACTTC
TRBD1	NA	TRBJ1-1	TRBV15	CATSRGRTGGANTEAFF	TGTGCCACCAGCAGAGGCCGGACAGGGGGCGCGAACACTGAAGCTTTCTTT
NA	NA	TRBJ1-1	TRBV10-3	CAIRPGQNTEAFF	TGTGCCATCAGACCGGGACAGAACACTGAAGCTTTCTTT
NA	few	TRBJ1-2	TRBV20-1	CSAPLGYNYGYTF	TGCAGTGCCCCCCTGGGGTATAACTATGGCTACACCTTC
TRBD2	many	TRBJ2-1	TRBV10-3	CAISEGGLAENNEQFF	TGTGCCATCAGTGAGGGAGGACTAGCGGAGAACAATGAGCAGTTCTTC
NA	many	TRBJ1-1	TRBV10-3	CAITQRSWDAEAFF	TGTGCCATCACCCAGAGATCCTGGGACGCTGAAGCTTTCTTT
TRBD2	NA	TRBJ2-1	TRBV24-1	CATSDLRTSGRGMVNEQFF	TGTGCCACCAGTGATTTACGGACTAGCGGGAGGGGAATGGTGAATGAGCAGTTCTTC
NA	many	TRBJ2-3	TRBV2	CASSESSGADTQYF	TGTGCCAGCAGTGAGAGTAGCGGAGCAGATACGCAGTATTTT
NA	few	TRBJ2-7	TRBV6-1	CASTKTGRSDEQYF	TGTGCCAGCACCAAGACAGGGAGGAGTGACGAGCAGTACTTC
NA	few	TRBJ1-6	TRBV13	CASSLGHNNSPLHF	TGTGCCAGCAGCTTAGGCCACAATAATTCACCCCTCCACTTT
NA	few	TRBJ1-1	TRBV15	CATSRDKGSGTEAFF	TGTGCCACCAGCAGAGATAAAGGGAGTGGGACTGAAGCTTTCTTT
NA	NA	TRBJ1-4	TRBV13	CASRTLATNEKLFF	TGTGCCAGCAGGACACTTGCAACTAATGAAAAACTGTTTTTT
NA	many	TRBJ2-3	TRBV7-3	CASSLIPRGGSTDTQYF	TGTGCCAGCAGCTTAATACCCAGGGGAGGTAGCACAGATACGCAGTATTTT
TRBD1	few	TRBJ1-5	TRBV10-3	CAIRAGTALTYSNQPQHF	TGTGCCATCAGAGCGGGGACAGCCTTAACCTATAGCAATCAGCCCCAGCATTTT
NA	NA	TRBJ2-1	TRBV19	CASSMTGSLDEQFF	TGTGCCAGTAGTATGACGGGAAGTCTCGATGAGCAGTTCTTC
NA	many	TRBJ2-7	TRBV11-2	CASSLYGVDYEQYF	TGTGCCAGCAGCTTATACGGCGTAGACTACGAGCAGTACTTC
TRBD2	few	TRBJ2-7	TRBV20-1	CSATGTSGSNYEQYF	TGCAGTGCTACCGGGACTAGCGGGAGTAACTACGAGCAGTACTTC
NA	many	TRBJ2-3	TRBV10-3	CAISYQIPSTDTQYF	TGTGCCATCAGTTACCAGATCCCTAGCACAGATACGCAGTATTTT
NA	NA	TRBJ1-1	TRBV5-1	CASSLEQGGGYTEAFF	TGCGCCAGCAGCTTGGAGCAGGGTGGGGGATACACTGAAGCTTTCTTT
NA	many	TRBJ2-7	TRBV28	CASSLSGLVYEQYF	TGTGCCAGCAGTTTATCGGGACTGGTCTACGAGCAGTACTTC
TRBD1	NA	TRBJ1-6	TRBV6-5	CASSLYRGSYNSPLHF	TGTGCCAGCAGTTTATACAGGGGATCCTATAATTCACCCCTCCACTTT
NA	NA	TRBJ2-5	TRBV11-2	CASSLDTGTFPLETQYF	TGTGCCAGCAGCTTAGATACCGGGACATTTCCACTTGAGACCCAGTACTTC
NA	many	TRBJ2-3	TRBV27	CASSLGLGGADTQYF	TGTGCCAGCAGTTTAGGCCTGGGGGGCGCAGATACGCAGTATTTT
TRBD1	NA	TRBJ2-4	TRBV30	CAWSARGGQWAKNIQYF	TGTGCCTGGAGTGCCCGTGGGGGACAGTGGGCCAAAAACATTCAGTACTTC